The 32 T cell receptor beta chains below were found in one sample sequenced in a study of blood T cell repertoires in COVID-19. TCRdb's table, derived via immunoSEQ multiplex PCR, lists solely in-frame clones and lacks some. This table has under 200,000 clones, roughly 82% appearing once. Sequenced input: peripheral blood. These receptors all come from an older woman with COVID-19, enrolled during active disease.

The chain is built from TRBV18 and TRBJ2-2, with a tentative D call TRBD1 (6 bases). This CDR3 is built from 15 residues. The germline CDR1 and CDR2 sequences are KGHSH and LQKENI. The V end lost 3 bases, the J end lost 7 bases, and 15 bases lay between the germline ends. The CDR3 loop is CASSPSGTNNGELFF. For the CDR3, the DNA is TGTGCCAGCTCACCGTCCGGGACAAATAACGGGGAGCTGTTTTTT.

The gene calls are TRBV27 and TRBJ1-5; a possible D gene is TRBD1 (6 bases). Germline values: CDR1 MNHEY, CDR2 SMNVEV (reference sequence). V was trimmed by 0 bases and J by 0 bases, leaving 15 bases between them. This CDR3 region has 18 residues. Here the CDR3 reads CASSLSWGLWNSNQPQHF. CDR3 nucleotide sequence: TGTGCCAGCAGTTTATCTTGGGGGCTCTGGAATAGCAATCAGCCCCAGCATTTT.

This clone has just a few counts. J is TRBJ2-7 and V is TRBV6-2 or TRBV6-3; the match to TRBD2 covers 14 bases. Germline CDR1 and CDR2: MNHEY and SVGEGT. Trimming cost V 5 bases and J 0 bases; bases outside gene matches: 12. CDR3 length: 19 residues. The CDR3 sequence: CASSPLGLAGVPLSYEQYF. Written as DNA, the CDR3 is TGTGCCAGCAGTCCCCTGGGACTAGCGGGAGTTCCCCTCTCCTACGAGCAGTACTTC.

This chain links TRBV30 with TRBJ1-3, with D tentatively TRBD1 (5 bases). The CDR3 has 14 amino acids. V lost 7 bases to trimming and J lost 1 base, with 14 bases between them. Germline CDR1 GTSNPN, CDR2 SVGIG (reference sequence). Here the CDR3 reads CASSARGSGNTIYF. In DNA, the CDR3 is TGTGCCTCGTCGGCCCGGGGGTCTGGAAACACCATATATTTT.

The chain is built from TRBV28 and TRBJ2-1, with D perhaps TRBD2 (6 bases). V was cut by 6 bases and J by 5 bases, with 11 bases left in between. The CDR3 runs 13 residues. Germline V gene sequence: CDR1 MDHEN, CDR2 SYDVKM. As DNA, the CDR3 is TGTGCCAGCAGGAAAGCGGGCCACAATGAGCAGTTCTTC. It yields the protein CASRKAGHNEQFF.

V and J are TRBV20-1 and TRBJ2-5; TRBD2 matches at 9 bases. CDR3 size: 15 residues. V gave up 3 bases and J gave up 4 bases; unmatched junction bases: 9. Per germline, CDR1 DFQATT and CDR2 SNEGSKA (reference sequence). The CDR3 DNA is TGCAGTGCTAGTAGGGCGGGGGGGCCCGGAGAGACCCAGTACTTC. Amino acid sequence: CSASRAGGPGETQYF.

The CDR3 reads CATRPDRGSNTIYF. The CDR3 nucleotides are TGTGCCACCAGGCCGGACAGGGGCTCAAACACCATATATTTT. The chain is built from TRBV15 and TRBJ1-3; 9 positions agree with TRBD1. V shed 6 bases, J shed 6 bases, and the junction held 6 bases outside the gene matches. The length of the CDR3 is 14 residues. Germline lookup yields CDR1 LNHNV and CDR2 YYDKDF (reference sequence).

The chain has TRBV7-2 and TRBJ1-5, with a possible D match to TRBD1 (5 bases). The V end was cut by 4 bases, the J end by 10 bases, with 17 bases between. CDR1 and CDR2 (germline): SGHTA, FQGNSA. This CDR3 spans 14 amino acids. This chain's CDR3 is CASSSGQGLVPQHF. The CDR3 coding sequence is TGTGCCAGCAGCTCCGGGCAGGGATTGGTACCCCAGCATTTT.

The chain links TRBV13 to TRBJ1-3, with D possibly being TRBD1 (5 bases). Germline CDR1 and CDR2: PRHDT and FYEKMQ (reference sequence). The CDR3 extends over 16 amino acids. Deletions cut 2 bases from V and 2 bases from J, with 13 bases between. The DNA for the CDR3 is TGTGCCAGCAGCTTAAACACAGGTCACGCTGGAAACACCATATATTTT. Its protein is CASSLNTGHAGNTIYF. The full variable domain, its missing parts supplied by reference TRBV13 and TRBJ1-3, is AAGVIQSPRHLIKEKRETATLKCYPIPRHDTVYWYQQGPGQDPQFLISFYEKMQSDKGSIPDRFSAQQFSDYHSELNMSSLELGDSALYFCASSLNTGHAGNTIYFGEGSWLTVV.

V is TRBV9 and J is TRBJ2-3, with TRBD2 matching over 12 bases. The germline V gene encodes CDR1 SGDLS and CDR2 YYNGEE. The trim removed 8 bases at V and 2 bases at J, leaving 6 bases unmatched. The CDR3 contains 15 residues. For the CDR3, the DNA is TGTGCCAGTGGACTAGCGGGGAAGATCACAGATACGCAGTATTTT. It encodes CASGLAGKITDTQYF.

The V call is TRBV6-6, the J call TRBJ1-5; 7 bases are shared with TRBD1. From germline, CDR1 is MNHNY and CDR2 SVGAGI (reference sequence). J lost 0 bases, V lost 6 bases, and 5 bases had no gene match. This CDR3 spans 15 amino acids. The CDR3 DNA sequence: TGTGCCAGCAGCCGGGACAGAAGTAGCAATCAGCCCCAGCATTTT. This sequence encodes CASSRDRSSNQPQHF.

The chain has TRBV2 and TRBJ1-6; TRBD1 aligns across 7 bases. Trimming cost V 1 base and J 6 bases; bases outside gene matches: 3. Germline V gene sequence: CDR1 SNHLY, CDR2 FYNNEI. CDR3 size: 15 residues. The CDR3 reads CASSEGQGINSPLHF. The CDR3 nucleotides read TGTGCCAGCAGTGAAGGACAGGGTATTAATTCACCCCTCCACTTT. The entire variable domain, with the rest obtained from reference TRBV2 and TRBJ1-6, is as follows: EPEVTQTPSHQVTQMGQEVILRCVPISNHLYFYWYRQILGQKVEFLVSFYNNEISEKSEIFDDQFSVERPDGSNFTLKIRSTKLEDSAMYFCASSEGQGINSPLHFGNGTRLTVT.

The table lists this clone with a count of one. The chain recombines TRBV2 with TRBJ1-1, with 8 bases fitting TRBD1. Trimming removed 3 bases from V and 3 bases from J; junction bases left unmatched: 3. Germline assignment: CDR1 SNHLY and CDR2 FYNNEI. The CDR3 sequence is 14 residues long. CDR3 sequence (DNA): TGTGCCAGCAGTGACGGACAGGGCTACACTGAAGCTTTCTTT. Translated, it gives CASSDGQGYTEAFF.

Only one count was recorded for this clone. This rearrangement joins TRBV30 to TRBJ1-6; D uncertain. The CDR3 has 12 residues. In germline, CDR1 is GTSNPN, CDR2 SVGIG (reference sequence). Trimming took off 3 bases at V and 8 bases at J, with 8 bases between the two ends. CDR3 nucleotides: TGTGCCTGGAGCCTTTCAGATTCACCCCTCCACTTT. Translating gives CAWSLSDSPLHF. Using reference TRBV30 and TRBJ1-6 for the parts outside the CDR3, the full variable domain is SQTIHQWPATLVQPVGSPLSLECTVEGTSNPNLYWYRQAAGRGLQLLFYSVGIGQISSEVPQNLSASRPQDRQFILSSKKLLLSDSGFYLCAWSLSDSPLHFGNGTRLTVT.

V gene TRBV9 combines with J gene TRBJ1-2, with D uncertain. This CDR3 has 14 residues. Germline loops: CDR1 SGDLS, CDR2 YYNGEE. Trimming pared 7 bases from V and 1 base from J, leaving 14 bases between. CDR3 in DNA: TGTGCCAGCGGCCGGGTCGCGATTAACTATGGCTACACCTTC. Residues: CASGRVAINYGYTF.

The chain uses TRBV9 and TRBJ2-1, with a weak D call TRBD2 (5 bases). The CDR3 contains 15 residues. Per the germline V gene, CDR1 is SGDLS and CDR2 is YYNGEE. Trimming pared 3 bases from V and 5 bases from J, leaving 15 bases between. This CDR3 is CASSADGNYHNEQFF. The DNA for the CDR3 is TGTGCCAGCAGCGCCGACGGGAACTACCACAATGAGCAGTTCTTC.

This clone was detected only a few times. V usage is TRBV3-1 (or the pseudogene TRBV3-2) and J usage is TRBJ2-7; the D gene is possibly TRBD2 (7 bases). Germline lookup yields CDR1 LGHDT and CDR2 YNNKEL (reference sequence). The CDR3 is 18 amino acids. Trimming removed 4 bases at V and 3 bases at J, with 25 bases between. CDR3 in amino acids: CASSPKLGGEGHLYEQYF. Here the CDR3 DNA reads TGTGCCAGCAGCCCTAAATTGGGAGGGGAGGGACACCTCTACGAGCAGTACTTC.

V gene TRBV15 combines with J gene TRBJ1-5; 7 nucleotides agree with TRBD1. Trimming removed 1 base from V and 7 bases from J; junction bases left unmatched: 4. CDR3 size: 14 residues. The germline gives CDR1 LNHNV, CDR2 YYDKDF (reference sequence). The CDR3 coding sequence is TGTGCCACCAGCAGAGTGTCAGGGGGGCAGCCCCAGCATTTT. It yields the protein CATSRVSGGQPQHF.

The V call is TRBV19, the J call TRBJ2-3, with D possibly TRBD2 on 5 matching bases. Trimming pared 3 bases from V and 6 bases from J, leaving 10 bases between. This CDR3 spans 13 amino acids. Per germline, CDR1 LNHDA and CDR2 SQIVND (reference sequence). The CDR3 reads CASSIPGSDTQYF. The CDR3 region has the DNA TGTGCCAGTAGTATTCCGGGGTCTGATACGCAGTATTTT.

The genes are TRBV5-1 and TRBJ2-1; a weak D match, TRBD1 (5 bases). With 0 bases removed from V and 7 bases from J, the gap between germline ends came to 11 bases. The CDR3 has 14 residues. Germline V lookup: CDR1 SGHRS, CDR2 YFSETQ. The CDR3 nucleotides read TGCGCCAGCAGCTTGGGACAGCTAATGAATGAGCAGTTCTTC. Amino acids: CASSLGQLMNEQFF.

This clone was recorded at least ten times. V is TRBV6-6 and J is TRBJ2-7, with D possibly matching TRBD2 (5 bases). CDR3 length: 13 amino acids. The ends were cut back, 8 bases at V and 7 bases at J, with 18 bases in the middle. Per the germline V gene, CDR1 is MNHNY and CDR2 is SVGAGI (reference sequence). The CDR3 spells CASSSRGLGEQYV. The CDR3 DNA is TGTGCCAGCTCGAGTAGAGGGCTTGGAGAGCAGTACGTC.

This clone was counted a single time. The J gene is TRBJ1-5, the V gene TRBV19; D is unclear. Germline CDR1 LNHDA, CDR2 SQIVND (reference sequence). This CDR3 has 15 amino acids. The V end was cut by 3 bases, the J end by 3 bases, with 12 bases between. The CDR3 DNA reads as TGTGCCAGTAGTATTCAGGACTCCCACAATCAGCCCCAGCATTTT. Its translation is CASSIQDSHNQPQHF.

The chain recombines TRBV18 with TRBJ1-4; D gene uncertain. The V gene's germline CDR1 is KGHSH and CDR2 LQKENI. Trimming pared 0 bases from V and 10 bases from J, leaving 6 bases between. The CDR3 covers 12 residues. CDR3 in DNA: TGTGCCAGCTCACCACCCCTCGGAAAACTGTTTTTT. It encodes CASSPPLGKLFF. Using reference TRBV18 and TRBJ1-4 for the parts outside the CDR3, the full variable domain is NAGVMQNPRHLVRRRGQEARLRCSPMKGHSHVYWYRQLPEEGLKFMVYLQKENIIDESGMPKERFSAEFPKEGPSILRIQQVVRGDSAAYFCASSPPLGKLFFGSGTQLSVL.

CDR3 protein: CASSANPGTSGGAYNEQFF. CDR3 nucleotides: TGCGCCAGCAGCGCGAACCCCGGGACTAGCGGGGGGGCTTACAATGAGCAGTTCTTC. The V gene is TRBV5-1, the J gene TRBJ2-1; 16 bases align to TRBD2. The trim removed 4 bases at V and 4 bases at J, leaving 11 bases unmatched. This CDR3 is built from 19 residues. The germline gives CDR1 SGHRS, CDR2 YFSETQ. The full variable domain, with the rest looked up from reference TRBV5-1 and TRBJ2-1, is KAGVTQTPRYLIKTRGQQVTLSCSPISGHRSVSWYQQTPGQGLQFLFEYFSETQRNKGNFPGRFSGRQFSNSRSEMNVSTLELGDSALYLCASSANPGTSGGAYNEQFFGPGTRLTVL.

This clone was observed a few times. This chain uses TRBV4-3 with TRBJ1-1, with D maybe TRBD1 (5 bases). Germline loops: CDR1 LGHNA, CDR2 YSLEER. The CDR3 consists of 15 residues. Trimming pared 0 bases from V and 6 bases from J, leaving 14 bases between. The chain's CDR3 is CASSQEFFGASEAFF. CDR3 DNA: TGCGCCAGCAGCCAAGAATTTTTTGGGGCCTCTGAAGCTTTCTTT.

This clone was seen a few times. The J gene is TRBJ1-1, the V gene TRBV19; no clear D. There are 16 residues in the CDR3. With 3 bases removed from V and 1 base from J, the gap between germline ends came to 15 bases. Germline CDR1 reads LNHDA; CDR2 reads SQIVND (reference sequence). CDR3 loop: CASSIGWTTGNTEAFF. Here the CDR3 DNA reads TGTGCCAGTAGTATTGGGTGGACTACCGGGAACACTGAAGCTTTCTTT.

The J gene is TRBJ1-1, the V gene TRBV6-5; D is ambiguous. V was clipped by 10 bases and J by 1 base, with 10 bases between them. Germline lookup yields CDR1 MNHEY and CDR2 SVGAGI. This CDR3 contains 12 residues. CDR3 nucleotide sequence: TGTGCCACGAATCCAGGGAACACTGAAGCTTTCTTT. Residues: CATNPGNTEAFF.

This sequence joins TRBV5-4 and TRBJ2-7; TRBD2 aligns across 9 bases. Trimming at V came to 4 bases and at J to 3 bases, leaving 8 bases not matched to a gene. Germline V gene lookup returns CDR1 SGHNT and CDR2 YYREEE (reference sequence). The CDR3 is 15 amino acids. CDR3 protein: CASSESSGISYEQYF. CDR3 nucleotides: TGTGCCAGCAGCGAATCTAGCGGGATTAGCTACGAGCAGTACTTC.

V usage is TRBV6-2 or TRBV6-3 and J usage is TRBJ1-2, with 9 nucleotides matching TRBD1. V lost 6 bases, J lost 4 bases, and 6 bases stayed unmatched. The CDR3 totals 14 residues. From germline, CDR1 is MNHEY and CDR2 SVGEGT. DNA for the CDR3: TGTGCCAGCAGCGACAGGGGGTTGAGCTATGGCTACACCTTC. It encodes CASSDRGLSYGYTF.

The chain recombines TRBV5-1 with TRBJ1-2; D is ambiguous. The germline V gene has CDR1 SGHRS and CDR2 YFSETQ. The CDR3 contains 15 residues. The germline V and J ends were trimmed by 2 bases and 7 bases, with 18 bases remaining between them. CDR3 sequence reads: CASSFVAGGSGGYTF. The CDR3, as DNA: TGCGCCAGCAGCTTTGTTGCGGGAGGGAGTGGTGGCTACACCTTC.

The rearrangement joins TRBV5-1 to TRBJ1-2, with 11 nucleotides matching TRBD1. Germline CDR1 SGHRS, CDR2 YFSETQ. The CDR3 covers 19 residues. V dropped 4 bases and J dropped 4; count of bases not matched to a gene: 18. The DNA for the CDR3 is TGCGCCAGCAGCCGTCAACCGCGGACAGGGGGCGACCTCTTCTATGGCTACACCTTC. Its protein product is CASSRQPRTGGDLFYGYTF.

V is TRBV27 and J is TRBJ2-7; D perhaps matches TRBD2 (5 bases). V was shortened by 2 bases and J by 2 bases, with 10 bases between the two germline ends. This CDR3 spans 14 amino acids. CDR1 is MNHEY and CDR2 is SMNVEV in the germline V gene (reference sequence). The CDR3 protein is CASSLIGGTYEQYF. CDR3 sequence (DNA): TGTGCCAGCAGTTTAATTGGAGGAACCTACGAGCAGTACTTC.